This T cell receptor (beta chain) was sequenced during a study of blood T cell repertoires in COVID-19. The J segment lost 2 bases and the V segment lost 1 base, leaving 6 bases of the junction unmatched. The CDR3 totals 16 residues. The germline V gene encodes CDR1 MNHNS and CDR2 SASEGT. Measured with immunoSEQ multiplex PCR; TCRdb has only the in-frame clones, and not every one. This table has about 200,000 clones, 85% to 90% appearing once. Sequenced: peripheral blood. V usage is TRBV6-1 and J usage is TRBJ2-7; 9 bases align to TRBD2. This sequence was found in a man younger than 30 with active or convalescent COVID-19. The CDR3 sequence: CASSEDEAGGAYEQYF. The CDR3 DNA sequence: TGTGCCAGCAGTGAAGATGAGGCGGGGGGGGCCTACGAGCAGTACTTC.